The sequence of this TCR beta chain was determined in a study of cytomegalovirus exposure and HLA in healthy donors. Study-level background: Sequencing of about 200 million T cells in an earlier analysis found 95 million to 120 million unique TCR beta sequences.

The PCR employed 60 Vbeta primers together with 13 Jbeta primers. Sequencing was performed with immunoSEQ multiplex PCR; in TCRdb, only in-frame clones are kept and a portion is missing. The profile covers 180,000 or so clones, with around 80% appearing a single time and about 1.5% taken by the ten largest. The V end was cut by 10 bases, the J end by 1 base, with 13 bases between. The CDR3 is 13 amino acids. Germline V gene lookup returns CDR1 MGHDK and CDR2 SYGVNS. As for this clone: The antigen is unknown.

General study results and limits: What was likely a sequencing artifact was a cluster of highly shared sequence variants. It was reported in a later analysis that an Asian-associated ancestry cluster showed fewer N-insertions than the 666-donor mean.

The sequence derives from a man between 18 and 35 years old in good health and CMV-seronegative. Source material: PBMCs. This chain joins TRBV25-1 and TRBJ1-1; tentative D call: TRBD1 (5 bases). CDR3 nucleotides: TGTGCCACCAAAGGGGTTGCGAACACTGAAGCTTTCTTT. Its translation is CATKGVANTEAFF.